This TCR beta chain stems from a study of radiotherapy plus CTLA-4 blockade in lung cancer. Study overall: Patients showed objective responses in over 15% of cases, and disease control was achieved by approximately 33%.

The study's findings and limits: It was early blood T cell clone dynamics, with interferon-beta, that reportedly best predicted response. In blood, tumor-derived TCR clones expanded after radiotherapy plus ipilimumab.

A remark on this clone: Its antigen is currently unknown.

Assay used: immunoSEQ multiplex PCR; TCRdb lists only in-frame clones, some missing. Of 75,000 to 100,000 clones in the sample, approximately 75% were seen once. The CDR3 runs 16 residues. V lost 3 bases, J lost 2 bases, and 6 bases stayed unmatched. CDR1 and CDR2 (germline): SEHNR, FQNEAQ (reference sequence). This chain joins TRBV7-9 and TRBJ2-3; 9 nucleotides match TRBD2. This specimen consisted of peripheral blood, obtained from a patient treated with radiotherapy plus ipilimumab. This clonotype originated in a human donor with non-small cell lung cancer who had a partial response to radiotherapy plus ipilimumab. Some clones in this sample may be carry-over from other donors' samples. DNA for the CDR3: TGTGCCAGCAGCTTCTGGCGGGGGGGCAACACAGATACGCAGTATTTT. As protein: CASSFWRGGNTDTQYF.